This TCR beta chain was retrieved from a study of T cells expressing NK-cell markers. CDR1 and CDR2 (germline): ENHRY, SYGVKD. This CDR3 has 13 residues. TCRdb re-analyzed the 5' RACE reads; it lists each CDR3 protein once, without DNA. Here the sample table reports some 140,000 distinct CDR3 sequences. This receptor was taken from a woman between 50 and 59 years old in good health. Input material: blood T cells: a sorted CD56 or NKG2C T cell subset, CD4+ or CD8+ T cells, or bulk PBMC T cells (not recorded which). This chain links TRBV10-3 with TRBJ2-7; TCRdb's D call, TRBD1, is unchecked because there is no DNA. The CDR3 is CAISRAGAYEQYF.